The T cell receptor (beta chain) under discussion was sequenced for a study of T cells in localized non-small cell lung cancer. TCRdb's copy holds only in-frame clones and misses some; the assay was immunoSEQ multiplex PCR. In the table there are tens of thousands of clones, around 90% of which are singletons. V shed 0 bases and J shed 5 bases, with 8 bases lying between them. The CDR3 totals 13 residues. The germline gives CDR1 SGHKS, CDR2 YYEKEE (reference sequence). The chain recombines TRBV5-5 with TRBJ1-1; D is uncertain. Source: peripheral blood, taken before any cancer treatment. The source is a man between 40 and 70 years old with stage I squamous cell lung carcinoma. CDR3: CASSLVDVTEAFF. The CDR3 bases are TGTGCCAGCAGCTTGGTAGACGTTACTGAAGCTTTCTTT. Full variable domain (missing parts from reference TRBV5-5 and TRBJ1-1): DAGVTQSPTHLIKTRGQQVTLRCSPISGHKSVSWYQQVLGQGPQFIFQYYEKEERGRGNFPDRFSARQFPNYSSELNVNALLLGDSALYLCASSLVDVTEAFFGQGTRLTVV.